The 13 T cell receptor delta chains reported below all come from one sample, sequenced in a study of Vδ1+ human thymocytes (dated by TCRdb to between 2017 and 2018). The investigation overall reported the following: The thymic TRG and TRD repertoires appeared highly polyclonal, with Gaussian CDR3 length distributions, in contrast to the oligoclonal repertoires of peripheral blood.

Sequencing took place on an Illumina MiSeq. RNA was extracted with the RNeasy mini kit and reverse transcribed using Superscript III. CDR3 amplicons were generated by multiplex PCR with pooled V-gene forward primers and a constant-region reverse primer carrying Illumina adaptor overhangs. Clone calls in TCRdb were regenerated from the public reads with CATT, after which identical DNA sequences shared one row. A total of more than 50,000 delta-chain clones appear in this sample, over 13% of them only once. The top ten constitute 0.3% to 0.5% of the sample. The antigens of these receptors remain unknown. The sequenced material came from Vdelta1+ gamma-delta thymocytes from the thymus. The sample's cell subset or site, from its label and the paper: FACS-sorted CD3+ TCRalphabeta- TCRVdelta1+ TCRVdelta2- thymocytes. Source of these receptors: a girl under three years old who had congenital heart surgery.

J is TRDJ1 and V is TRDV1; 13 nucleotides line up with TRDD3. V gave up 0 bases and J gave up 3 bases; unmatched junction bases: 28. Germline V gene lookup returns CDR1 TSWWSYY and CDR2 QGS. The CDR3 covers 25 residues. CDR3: CALGELGRKRDWGIRYPITADKLIF. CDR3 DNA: TGTGCTCTTGGGGAACTAGGGCGGAAGAGGGACTGGGGGATACGATACCCAATAACGGCCGATAAACTCATCTTT.

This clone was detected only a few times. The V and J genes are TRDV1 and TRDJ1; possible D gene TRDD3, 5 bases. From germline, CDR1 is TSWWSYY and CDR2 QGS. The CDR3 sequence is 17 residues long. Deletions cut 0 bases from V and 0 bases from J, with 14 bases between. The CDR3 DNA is TGTGCTCTTGGGGAACTGTACGGGCTGGGATACACCGATAAACTCATCTTT. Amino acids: CALGELYGLGYTDKLIF.

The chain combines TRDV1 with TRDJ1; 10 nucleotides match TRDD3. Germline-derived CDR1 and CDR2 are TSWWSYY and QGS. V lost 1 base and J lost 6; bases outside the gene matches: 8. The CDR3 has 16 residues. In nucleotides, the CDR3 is TGTGCTCTTGGGGAACCACCCATGACTGGGGGATATAAACTCATCTTT. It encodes CALGEPPMTGGYKLIF.

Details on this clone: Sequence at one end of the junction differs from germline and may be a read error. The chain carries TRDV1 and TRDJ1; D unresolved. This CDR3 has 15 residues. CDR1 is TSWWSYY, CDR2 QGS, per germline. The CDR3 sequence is CALGELFPPTDKLIF. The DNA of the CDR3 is TGTGCTCTTGGGGAACTCTTTCCCCCCACCGATAAGCTCATCTTT.

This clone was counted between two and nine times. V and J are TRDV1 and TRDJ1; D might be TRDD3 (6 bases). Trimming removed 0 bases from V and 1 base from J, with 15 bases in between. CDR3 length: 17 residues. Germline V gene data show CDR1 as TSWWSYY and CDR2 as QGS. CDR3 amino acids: CALGELPRGGFTDKLIF. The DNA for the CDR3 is TGTGCTCTTGGGGAACTACCACGTGGGGGCTTCACCGATAAACTCATCTTT.

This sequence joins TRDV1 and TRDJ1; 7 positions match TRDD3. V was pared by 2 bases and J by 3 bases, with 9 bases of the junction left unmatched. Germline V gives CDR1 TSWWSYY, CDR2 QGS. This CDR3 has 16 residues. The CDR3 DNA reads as TGTGCTCTTGGGGAATGCCCCTTCTGGGGGTCCGATAAACTCATCTTT. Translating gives CALGECPFWGSDKLIF.

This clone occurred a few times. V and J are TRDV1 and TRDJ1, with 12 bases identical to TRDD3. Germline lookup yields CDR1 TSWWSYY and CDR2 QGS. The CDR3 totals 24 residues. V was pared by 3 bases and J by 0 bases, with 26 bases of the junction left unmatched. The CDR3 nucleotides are TGTGCTCTTGGGGATAGGCCTTCCTTCTCAAAGGCTGGGGGATACGGTCATTACACCGATAAACTCATCTTT. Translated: CALGDRPSFSKAGGYGHYTDKLIF.

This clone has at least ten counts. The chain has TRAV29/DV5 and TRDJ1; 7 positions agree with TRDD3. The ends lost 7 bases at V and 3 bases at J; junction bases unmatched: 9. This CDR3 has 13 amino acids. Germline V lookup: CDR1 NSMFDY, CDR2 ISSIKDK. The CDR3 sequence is CASKEGYPDKLIF. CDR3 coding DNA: TGTGCATCTAAGGAGGGATACCCCGATAAACTCATCTTT.

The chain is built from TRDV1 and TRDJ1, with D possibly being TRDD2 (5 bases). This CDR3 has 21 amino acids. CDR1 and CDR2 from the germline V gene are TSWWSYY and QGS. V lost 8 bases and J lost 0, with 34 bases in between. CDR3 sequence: CALNFPAVSRGLKPYTDKLIF. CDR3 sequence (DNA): TGTGCTCTTAACTTCCCCGCAGTATCCCGAGGACTCAAACCGTACACCGATAAACTCATCTTT.

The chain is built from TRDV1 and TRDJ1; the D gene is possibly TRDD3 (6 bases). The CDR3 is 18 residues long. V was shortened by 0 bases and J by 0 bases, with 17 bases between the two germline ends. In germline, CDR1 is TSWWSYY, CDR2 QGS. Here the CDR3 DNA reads TGTGCTCTTGGGGAACTGCCGCCCGGGGGACTCTACACCGATAAACTCATCTTT. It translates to CALGELPPGGLYTDKLIF.

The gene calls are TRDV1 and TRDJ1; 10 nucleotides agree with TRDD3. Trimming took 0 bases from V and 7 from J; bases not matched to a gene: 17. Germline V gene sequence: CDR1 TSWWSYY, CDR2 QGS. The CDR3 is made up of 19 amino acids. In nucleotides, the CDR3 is TGTGCTCTTGGGGAACTTCCCAACTTCCTACGAACTGGGGGATGTAAACTCATCTTT. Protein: CALGELPNFLRTGGCKLIF.

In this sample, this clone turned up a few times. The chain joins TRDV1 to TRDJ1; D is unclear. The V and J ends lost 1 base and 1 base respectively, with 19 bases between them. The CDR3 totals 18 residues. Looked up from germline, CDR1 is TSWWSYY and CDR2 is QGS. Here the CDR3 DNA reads TGTGCTCTTGGGGAACCAAACCCTCTCCCGCACATCACCGATAAACTCATCTTT. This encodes CALGEPNPLPHITDKLIF.

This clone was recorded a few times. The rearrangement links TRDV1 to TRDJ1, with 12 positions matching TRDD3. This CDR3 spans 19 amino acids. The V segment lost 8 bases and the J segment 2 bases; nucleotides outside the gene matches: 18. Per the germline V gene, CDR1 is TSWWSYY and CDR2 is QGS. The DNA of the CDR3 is TGTGCTCTTCAACGCTACTCCACTGGGGGATACCGAACGACCGATAAACTCATCTTT. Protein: CALQRYSTGGYRTTDKLIF.